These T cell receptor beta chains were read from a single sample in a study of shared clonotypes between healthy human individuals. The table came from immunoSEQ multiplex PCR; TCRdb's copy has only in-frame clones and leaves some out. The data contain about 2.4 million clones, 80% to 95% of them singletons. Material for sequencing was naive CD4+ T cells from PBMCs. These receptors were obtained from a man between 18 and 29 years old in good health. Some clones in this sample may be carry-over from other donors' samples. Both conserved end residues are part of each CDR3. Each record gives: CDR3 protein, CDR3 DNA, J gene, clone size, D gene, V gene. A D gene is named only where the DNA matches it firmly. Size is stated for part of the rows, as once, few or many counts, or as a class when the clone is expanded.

CASSSDPSRDRFYEQYF TGTGCCAGCAGCTCCGACCCCTCCCGGGACAGGTTTTACGAGCAGTACTTC TRBJ2-7 - TRBD1 TRBV7-8
CASPRLAGVGGQFF TGTGCCAGCCCGAGACTAGCGGGAGTTGGGGGGCAGTTCTTC TRBJ2-1 - TRBD2 TRBV2
CASSSGLETQYF TGCGCCAGCAGTTCCGGGCTCGAGACCCAGTACTTC TRBJ2-5 - - TRBV5-1
CASSPGEGTLGVRNEQFF TGTGCCAGCAGCCCAGGCGAGGGCACCCTGGGGGTCCGGAATGAGCAGTTCTTC TRBJ2-1 - - TRBV14
CAISHAGTEAFF TGTGCCATCAGCCACGCGGGGACTGAAGCTTTCTTT TRBJ1-1 once - TRBV10-3
CASSFSGTGELFF TGTGCCAGCAGCTTTAGCGGGACCGGGGAGCTGTTTTTT TRBJ2-2 - TRBD2 TRBV11-2
CASSLDSGGNTEAFF TGTGCCAGCAGCTTAGATTCGGGCGGTAACACTGAAGCTTTCTTT TRBJ1-1 - - TRBV11-3
CASSLGRGTNTEAFF TGTGCCAGCAGCTTAGGACGGGGGACGAACACTGAAGCTTTCTTT TRBJ1-1 - - TRBV2
CASIDRRNTGELFF TGTGCCAGCATCGACAGGCGGAACACCGGGGAGCTGTTTTTT TRBJ2-2 - - TRBV28
CASRLPGLARQYF TGTGCCAGCAGACTACCGGGACTAGCGAGGCAGTACTTC TRBJ2-7 - TRBD2 TRBV28
CASSQDPRTIYEQYF TGCGCCAGCAGCCAAGATCCCAGGACTATTTACGAGCAGTACTTC TRBJ2-7 - - TRBV4-3
CASSVDISAREGTEAFF TGTGCCAGCAGCGTAGATATTTCAGCCCGGGAGGGAACTGAAGCTTTCTTT TRBJ1-1 - - TRBV9
CASSPWTSGNEQFF TGTGCCAGCTCACCATGGACTAGCGGGAATGAGCAGTTCTTC TRBJ2-1 - TRBD2 TRBV18
CASRQIGGTEAFF TGTGCCAGCAGACAAATAGGGGGAACTGAAGCTTTCTTT TRBJ1-1 - - TRBV7-9
CASSQGLQETQYF TGCGCCAGCAGTCAAGGGCTCCAAGAGACCCAGTACTTC TRBJ2-5 - - TRBV23-1
CASTTDGAVVTSEAFF TGTGCCAGCACTACGGATGGCGCGGTAGTTACGAGCGAAGCTTTCTTT TRBJ1-1 - - TRBV7-9
CASSKVGRGVLNEQFF TGTGCCAGCAGCAAAGTTGGACGAGGGGTCCTAAATGAGCAGTTCTTC TRBJ2-1 - - TRBV5-8
CASSLGGTLISYEQYF TGTGCCAGTAGTCTTGGAGGGACCCTTATCTCCTACGAGCAGTACTTC TRBJ2-7 once - TRBV19
CASSERGPVRNTEAFF TGTGCCAGCAGTGAACGGGGGCCAGTCCGGAACACTGAAGCTTTCTTT TRBJ1-1 once - TRBV6-1
CASSRTSGRSYEQYF TGCGCCAGCAGCCGGACTAGCGGGAGATCCTACGAGCAGTACTTC TRBJ2-7 - TRBD2 TRBV5-1
CASSYRTGSDTQYF TGTGCCAGCAGTTACCGGACAGGGTCAGATACGCAGTATTTT TRBJ2-3 - TRBD1 TRBV6-5
CASSLAPANYGYTF TGCGCCAGCAGCTTGGCCCCGGCTAACTATGGCTACACCTTC TRBJ1-2 - - TRBV5-1
CSVEAQGADGYTF TGCAGCGTTGAGGCACAGGGGGCGGATGGCTACACCTTC TRBJ1-2 once TRBD1 TRBV29-1
CASSLFSITADTQYF TGTGCCAGCAGCTTATTTAGTATTACCGCAGATACGCAGTATTTT TRBJ2-3 - - TRBV7-9
CASSPSGANQPQHF TGTGCCAGCAGCCCCTCAGGGGCCAATCAGCCCCAGCATTTT TRBJ1-5 - - TRBV7-8
CASSIERLSTEAFF TGTGCCAGTAGTATTGAGCGGTTGAGCACTGAAGCTTTCTTT TRBJ1-1 - - TRBV19
CASSTLSASYTF TGTGCCAGTAGTACCTTGTCGGCGTCCTACACCTTC TRBJ1-2 - - TRBV19
CASSVAGGEAFF TGTGCCAGCTCAGTCGCAGGGGGCGAAGCTTTCTTT TRBJ1-1 few TRBD1 TRBV18
CASSLILAREGNQPQHF TGTGCCAGCAGCTTAATACTAGCCAGGGAAGGCAATCAGCCCCAGCATTTT TRBJ1-5 - - TRBV7-3
CASRRQDAGNTIYF TGTGCCAGTAGACGACAGGACGCTGGAAACACCATATATTTT TRBJ1-3 - - TRBV19